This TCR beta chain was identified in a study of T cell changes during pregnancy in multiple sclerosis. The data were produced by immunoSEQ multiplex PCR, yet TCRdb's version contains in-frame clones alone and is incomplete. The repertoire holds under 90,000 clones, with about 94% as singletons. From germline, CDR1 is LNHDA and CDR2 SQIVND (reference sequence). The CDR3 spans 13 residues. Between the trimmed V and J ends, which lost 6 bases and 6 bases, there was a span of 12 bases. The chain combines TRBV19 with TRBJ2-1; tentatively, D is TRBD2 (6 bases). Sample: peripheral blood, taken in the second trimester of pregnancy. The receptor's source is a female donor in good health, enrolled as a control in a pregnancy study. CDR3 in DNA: TGTGCCAGTAGCGGGAGTTCTTTCAATGAGCAGTTCTTC. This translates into CASSGSSFNEQFF.